These 13 T cell receptor beta chains originate from one sample sequenced in a study of neoadjuvant nivolumab and ipilimumab in lung cancer. TCRdb's copy holds only in-frame clones and misses some; the assay was immunoSEQ multiplex PCR. The data show about 38,000 clones, with roughly 89% seen just once and approximately 3.3% held by the top ten. The material sequenced was peripheral blood, taken before neoadjuvant nivolumab, alone or with ipilimumab. These receptors came from an adult with non-small cell lung cancer.

The CDR3 loop reads CASSLLSGLGYEQYF. The CDR3 DNA reads as TGTGCCAGCAGCTTACTTTCGGGACTAGGCTACGAGCAGTACTTC. This chain uses TRBV7-2 with TRBJ2-7; TRBD2 matches at 8 bases. Germline V lookup: CDR1 SGHTA, CDR2 FQGNSA. V shed 2 bases, J shed 3 bases, and the junction held 6 bases outside the gene matches. The length of the CDR3 is 15 residues.

The chain recombines TRBV7-2 with TRBJ1-5; no clear D. CDR1 is SGHTA, CDR2 FQGNSA, per germline. Trimming stripped 3 bases from V and 1 base from J, with 13 bases between. The CDR3 consists of 16 residues. The CDR3 nucleotides are TGTGCCAGCAGCTTGGTGGGTCCGGGGAGCAATCAGCCCCAGCATTTT. It translates to CASSLVGPGSNQPQHF. Combining the CDR3 with reference TRBV7-2 and TRBJ1-5 gives the whole variable domain GAGVSQSPSNKVTEKGKDVELRCDPISGHTALYWYRQSLGQGLEFLIYFQGNSAPDKSGLPSDRFSAERTGGSVSTLTIQRTQQEDSAVYLCASSLVGPGSNQPQHFGDGTRLSIL.

This rearrangement joins TRBV5-1 to TRBJ1-4, with TRBD1 matching over 9 bases. Trimming took 4 bases from V and 0 from J; bases not matched to a gene: 4. This CDR3 region has 16 residues. Germline V gene data show CDR1 as SGHRS and CDR2 as YFSETQ. CDR3 sequence (DNA): TGCGCCAGCAGCGGGGACAGGGCTGCAACTAATGAAAAACTGTTTTTT. Its translation is CASSGDRAATNEKLFF.

The genes are TRBV18 and TRBJ2-5; D is ambiguous. This CDR3 spans 14 amino acids. V was shortened by 6 bases and J by 1 base, with 12 bases between the two germline ends. The germline V gene has CDR1 KGHSH and CDR2 LQKENI. The CDR3 DNA sequence: TGTGCCAGCTCCTCCCTGTCTGGCCAAGAGACCCAGTACTTC. This codes for CASSSLSGQETQYF.

The chain carries TRBV27 and TRBJ2-7; D gene unclear. This CDR3 spans 18 amino acids. V was clipped by 5 bases and J by 6 bases, with 29 bases between them. From germline, CDR1 is MNHEY and CDR2 SMNVEV (reference sequence). The CDR3 loop reads CASSQTEQPLGPFVEQYF. CDR3 bases: TGTGCCAGCAGTCAAACGGAACAGCCCCTAGGACCCTTCGTCGAGCAGTACTTC.

Here the CDR3 DNA reads TGTGCCAGCTCCCCGGGGGACAGGGCCTACAATGAGCAGTTCTTC. Translating gives CASSPGDRAYNEQFF. The chain couples TRBV18 to TRBJ2-1; TRBD1 agrees at 9 bases. Germline loops: CDR1 KGHSH, CDR2 LQKENI. The CDR3 consists of 15 residues. The V gene end was trimmed by 6 bases and the J gene end by 2 bases; junction bases not matched to a gene: 5.

The chain employs TRBV6-5 and TRBJ2-7; 9 positions agree with TRBD1. The V gene's germline CDR1 is MNHEY and CDR2 SVGAGI. V lost 0 bases, J lost 1 base, and 1 base stayed unmatched. The CDR3 totals 15 residues. The CDR3, as DNA: TGTGCCAGCAGTTACTCCGGGACAGGGTCCTACGAGCAGTACTTC. It is translated as CASSYSGTGSYEQYF.

This clone was recorded only once. The chain combines TRBV30 with TRBJ2-2; the match to TRBD2 covers 9 bases. Germline V lookup: CDR1 GTSNPN, CDR2 SVGIG (reference sequence). This CDR3 has 17 amino acids. The trim removed 8 bases at V and 4 bases at J, leaving 17 bases unmatched. The CDR3 protein is CAQNFGAGGLTTGELFF. Written as DNA, the CDR3 is TGTGCCCAAAACTTTGGGGCGGGAGGGTTGACCACCGGGGAGCTGTTTTTT.

V is TRBV10-2 and J is TRBJ2-2; TRBD2 matches at 10 bases. Unmatched junction bases numbered 6, after V lost 7 bases and J lost 1 base. The CDR3 totals 16 residues. The V gene's germline CDR1 is WSHSY and CDR2 SAAADI. The CDR3, as DNA: TGCGCCAGCAATACCGGGACTAGCGAGAACACCGGGGAGCTGTTTTTT. It encodes CASNTGTSENTGELFF.

The CDR3 DNA reads as TGCGCCAGCAGCATAACTAGCGGGAGCCCCTACGAGCAGTACTTC. Encoded protein: CASSITSGSPYEQYF. The chain joins TRBV5-1 to TRBJ2-7; 11 bases map to TRBD2. The CDR3 has 15 residues. Germline lookup yields CDR1 SGHRS and CDR2 YFSETQ. The J segment lost 2 bases and the V segment lost 4 bases, leaving 5 bases of the junction unmatched.

V gene TRBV5-3 combines with J gene TRBJ1-3; D ambiguous. TRBV5-3 is an ORF, and what it does is uncertain. V was pared by 7 bases and J by 0 bases, with 14 bases between. The CDR3 covers 15 residues. CDR3 in amino acids: CARCRPRFSGNTIYF. The CDR3 nucleotides read TGTGCCAGATGCCGTCCGAGGTTCTCTGGAAACACCATATATTTT.

This clone was counted a single time. This rearrangement joins TRBV4-1 to TRBJ2-1; 8 bases match TRBD2. The CDR3 runs to 17 residues. Germline V lookup: CDR1 MGHRA, CDR2 YSYEKL. Trimming at V came to 2 bases and at J to 9 bases, leaving 15 bases not matched to a gene. The CDR3 is CASSQPPGLVGGGEQFF. As DNA, the CDR3 is TGCGCCAGCAGCCAACCACCGGGACTAGTTGGTGGGGGTGAGCAGTTCTTC.

This chain joins TRBV7-2 and TRBJ2-7; TRBD2 matches 11 bases. V dropped 5 bases and J dropped 4; count of bases not matched to a gene: 7. Germline CDR1 reads SGHTA; CDR2 reads FQGNSA. The CDR3 spans 15 residues. CDR3 residues: CASSATSGSTYEQYF. As DNA, the CDR3 is TGTGCCAGCAGCGCAACTAGCGGGAGCACGTACGAGCAGTACTTC.